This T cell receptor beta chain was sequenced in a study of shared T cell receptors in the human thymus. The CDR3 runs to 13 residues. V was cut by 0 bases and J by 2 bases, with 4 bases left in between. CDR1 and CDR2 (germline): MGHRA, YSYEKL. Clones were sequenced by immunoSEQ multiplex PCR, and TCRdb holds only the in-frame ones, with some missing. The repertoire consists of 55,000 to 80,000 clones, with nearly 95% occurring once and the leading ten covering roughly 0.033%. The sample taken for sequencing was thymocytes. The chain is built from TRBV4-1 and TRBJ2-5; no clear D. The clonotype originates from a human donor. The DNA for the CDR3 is TGCGCCAGCAGCCAAGATTCTCAAGAGACCCAGTACTTC. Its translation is CASSQDSQETQYF.